This TCR beta chain is drawn from a study of cytotoxic CD8 clonotypes in ibrutinib-treated CLL. Study-wide results and caveats: Ibrutinib response saw clonality rise, and progression saw it return toward baseline.

Germline lookup yields CDR1 MGHRA and CDR2 YSYEKL. Trimming shortened V by 11 bases and J by 7 bases, and 20 bases separated the two germline ends. The CDR3 extends over 14 amino acids. Remarks on this clone: Its antigen is not identified.

Here immunoSEQ multiplex PCR was the method, and the copy in TCRdb shows in-frame clones only, minus some. The sample includes under 200,000 clones, about 80% seen only once; the top ten take around 2.1%. This TCR was sampled from a human donor with chronic lymphocytic leukemia. The chain has TRBV4-1 and TRBJ1-4; a possible D gene is TRBD1 (5 bases). The sequences come from PBMCs, collected after 12 months of ibrutinib treatment. The CDR3 is CASRGTPRGEKLFF. CDR3 DNA: TGCGCCTCCCGGGGGACGCCGCGGGGTGAAAAACTGTTTTTT.